The next 30 T cell receptor beta chains were all read from a single sample in a study of molecular identifiers for immune sequencing clone quantification (dated by TCRdb to the late 2010s). Libraries were made using PCR. Reads for this sample came from a NextSeq 500. TCRdb redid the processing of the public reads, applying fastp at Q25 and MiXCR, and retained in-frame beta chains. Rows are unified per CDR3 protein, each entry keeping the most common DNA and genes. The sample profile shows 100,000 or so distinct CDR3 sequences; over 30% of them were found once. Around 3.9% of the sample comes from the top ten. Sequencing was done on a sample of naive CD8+ T cells from blood, with Jurkat cell RNA spiked in. Sample cell subset or site, as interpreted from the label and publication: FACS-sorted CD8+CD4-CCR7+CD45RA+ naive T cells. The receptors stem from a human donor in good health. Some libraries in this study had Jurkat cell RNA spiked in.

A word on this clonotype: One end of the junction varies from germline; a read error may be responsible. J is TRBJ1-5 and V is TRBV11-3; D might be TRBD1 (6 bases). This CDR3 region has 16 residues. The germline CDR1 and CDR2 sequences are SGHNT and YENEEA. CDR3 region: CASGLPGAISNQPQHF. CDR3 DNA: TGTGCCAGCGGCTTACCGGGGGCAATTAGCAATCAGCCCCAGCATTTT.

This clonotype appeared many times. This chain uses TRBV7-8 with TRBJ2-7; D call uncertain. Germline CDR1 reads SGHVS; CDR2 reads FQNEAQ. The CDR3 sequence is 11 residues long. The V end was cut by 3 bases, the J end by 4 bases, with 4 bases between. CDR3 amino acids: CASSFRYEQYF. DNA of the CDR3: TGTGCCAGCAGCTTCCGGTACGAGCAGTACTTC.

To note about this clonotype: A much bigger clone sits one base away, suggesting this may be a read error. The chain links TRBV7-2 to TRBJ2-1; 12 nucleotides line up with TRBD2. Trimming cost V 4 bases and J 1 base; bases outside gene matches: 8. CDR1 and CDR2 (germline): SGHTA, FQGNSA. There are 18 residues in the CDR3. The CDR3 coding sequence is TGTGCCAGCAGCTACTCCCCTAGCGGGAGGGCGTCCTACAATGAGCAGTTCTTC. Protein: CASSYSPSGRASYNEQFF.

This clonotype was picked up a small number of times. The rearrangement joins TRBV27 to TRBJ2-2; perhaps TRBD1 as D (5 bases). The V and J ends lost 0 bases and 5 bases respectively, with 10 bases between them. The germline V gene has CDR1 MNHEY and CDR2 SMNVEV (reference sequence). This CDR3 has 15 amino acids. Here the CDR3 DNA reads TGTGCCAGCAGTTTATCGACAGAAACGACCGGGGAGCTGTTTTTT. This gives the protein CASSLSTETTGELFF.

This clonotype was seen more than once but under ten times. V usage is TRBV4-3 and J usage is TRBJ1-3; TRBD1 is a possible D gene (6 bases). The germline V gene encodes CDR1 LGHNA and CDR2 YSLEER. This CDR3 has 15 amino acids. The V gene lost 0 bases and the J gene lost 2 bases, with 8 bases spanning the gap. As DNA, the CDR3 is TGCGCCAGCAGCCAAGACGGGGACACTGGAAACACCATATATTTT. This encodes CASSQDGDTGNTIYF.

This clonotype has a count of ten or more. The gene calls are TRBV4-2 and TRBJ2-3; TRBD2 agrees at 8 bases. The junction had 6 bases not matched to a gene; V was cut back by 8 bases and J by 5 bases. The CDR3 spans 13 residues. Germline V gene lookup returns CDR1 LGHNA and CDR2 YNFKEQ. Here the CDR3 DNA reads TGTGCCAGCTCCAGCGGGAGCTTAGATACGCAGTATTTT. Protein product: CASSSGSLDTQYF.

The V gene is TRBV3-1, the J gene TRBJ1-5, with TRBD1 matching over 7 bases. V lost 3 bases and J lost 7; bases outside the gene matches: 9. CDR3 length equals 15 residues. Germline loops: CDR1 LGHDT, CDR2 YNNKEL (reference sequence). CDR3 protein: CASSQSGGSRQPQHF. For the CDR3, the DNA is TGTGCCAGCAGCCAGTCAGGGGGATCAAGGCAGCCCCAGCATTTT.

This sequence joins TRBV29-1 and TRBJ2-2, with D perhaps TRBD1 (6 bases). V was shortened by 4 bases and J by 8 bases, with 11 bases between the two germline ends. The CDR3 consists of 12 residues. CDR1 and CDR2 from the germline V gene are SQVTM and ANQGSEA. The DNA of the CDR3 is TGCAGCGTTGCGCAGGGGCGAGGGGAGCTGTTTTTT. This sequence encodes CSVAQGRGELFF.

Points on this clonotype: A much larger clonotype is one base distant, so this may be a read error. V usage is TRBV4-3 and J usage is TRBJ1-5; no firm D call. The germline V gene has CDR1 LGHNA and CDR2 YSLEER. Trimming took 1 base from V and 4 from J, leaving 8 bases between them. This CDR3 is 14 amino acids long. The CDR3 loop is CASSQARINQPQHF. The CDR3 region has the DNA TGCGCCAGCAGCCAAGCCCGAATAAATCAGCCCCAGCATTTT.

Comments on this clonotype: A read error may produce the germline difference seen at one junction end. The genes are TRBV14 and TRBJ2-2; TRBD2 is a possible D gene (6 bases). The CDR3 loop spans 17 amino acids. Germline CDR1 reads SGHDN; CDR2 reads FVKESK. In DNA form, the CDR3 reads TGTGCCAGCAGCCGTACCGGGACTTGGAGGTTCCCCGGGGAGCTGCTTTTT. This codes for CASSRTGTWRFPGELLF.

This chain joins TRBV7-2 and TRBJ2-1, with D possibly TRBD2 on 5 matching bases. The V end lost 2 bases, the J end lost 7 bases, and 15 bases lay between the germline ends. The CDR3 is 15 residues long. Germline loops: CDR1 SGHTA, CDR2 FQGNSA. CDR3 in DNA: TGTGCCAGCAGCTTATGGGAGCCCTCGGAAAATGAGCAGTTCTTC. Its translation is CASSLWEPSENEQFF.

This clonotype was observed a handful of times. The chain is built from TRBV4-2 and TRBJ2-7; 8 bases fit TRBD2. Germline values: CDR1 LGHNA, CDR2 YNFKEQ. With 0 bases clipped from V and 2 bases from J, the junction kept 6 bases outside the gene matches. This CDR3 contains 16 residues. CDR3 in amino acids: CASSQERGGIPYEQYF. CDR3 DNA sequence: TGTGCCAGCAGCCAAGAACGCGGGGGGATCCCCTACGAGCAGTACTTC.

V usage is TRBV25-1 and J usage is TRBJ2-6; D gene uncertain. V lost 2 bases and J lost 0, with 8 bases in between. Germline CDR1 and CDR2: MGHDK and SYGVNS. The CDR3 has 16 residues. The CDR3 loop reads CASSEKGFSGANVLTF. The CDR3 DNA follows: TGTGCCAGCAGTGAAAAAGGTTTCTCTGGGGCCAACGTCCTGACTTTC. The variable domain in full, with the rest retrieved from reference TRBV25-1 and TRBJ2-6, is EADIYQTPRYLVIGTGKKITLECSQTMGHDKMYWYQQDPGMELHLIHYSYGVNSTEKGDLSSESTVSRIRTEHFPLTLESARPSHTSQYLCASSEKGFSGANVLTFGAGSRLTVL.

This clonotype was recorded at least ten times. The V gene is TRBV20-1, the J gene TRBJ2-7; 8 bases line up with TRBD1. Germline V gene sequence: CDR1 DFQATT, CDR2 SNEGSKA (reference sequence). This CDR3 comprises 10 residues. V shed 5 bases and J 7 bases; nucleotides not matched to a gene: 1. This CDR3 is CSAWTGEQYF. In nucleotides, the CDR3 is TGCAGTGCTTGGACAGGGGAGCAGTACTTC.

The genes are TRBV28 and TRBJ1-1; a weak D match, TRBD1 (5 bases). The CDR3 covers 11 residues. The ends were cut back, 7 bases at V and 3 bases at J, with 6 bases in the middle. Germline V lookup: CDR1 MDHEN, CDR2 SYDVKM. CDR3 nucleotides: TGTGCCAGCACCAGGGACACTGAAGCTTTCTTT. Translating it yields CASTRDTEAFF.

This clonotype was observed at least ten times. The J gene is TRBJ2-7, the V gene TRBV7-2; TRBD1 aligns across 7 bases. CDR3 length: 14 residues. The V segment lost 4 bases and the J segment 1 base; nucleotides outside the gene matches: 4. The germline V gene encodes CDR1 SGHTA and CDR2 FQGNSA. CDR3 DNA sequence: TGTGCCAGCAGCTCCCGGGACAGATCCTACGAGCAGTACTTC. Translating gives CASSSRDRSYEQYF.

The chain employs TRBV7-6 and TRBJ2-7, with 8 bases aligning to TRBD1. The CDR3 spans 14 residues. Germline V gives CDR1 SGHVS, CDR2 FNYEAQ. After removal of 5 bases from V and 5 bases from J, the junction contained 8 bases not matched to a gene. CDR3 amino acids: CASSASTGVDEQYF. The CDR3 nucleotides read TGTGCCAGCAGCGCATCGACAGGGGTTGACGAGCAGTACTTC.

The chain uses TRBV10-3 and TRBJ1-5; the D is unclear. V lost 4 bases and J lost 0, with 13 bases in between. Germline V CDR1 and CDR2: ENHRY, SYGVKD. The CDR3 covers 16 residues. CDR3 loop: CAISGGVYPSNQPQHF. CDR3 DNA sequence: TGTGCCATCAGTGGTGGCGTCTATCCTAGCAATCAGCCCCAGCATTTT.

This clonotype appeared a few times. The CDR3 sequence is CASSLLGVGQPQHF. The CDR3 DNA reads as TGTGCCAGCAGTTTGTTGGGGGTAGGTCAGCCCCAGCATTTT. The rearrangement links TRBV27 to TRBJ1-5; TRBD1 might be the D (5 bases). Trimming pared 3 bases from V and 6 bases from J, leaving 12 bases between. Germline V lookup: CDR1 MNHEY, CDR2 SMNVEV (reference sequence). CDR3 length: 14 residues.

On this clonotype itself: The missing conserved phenylalanine or tryptophan at the end of this CDR3 makes a read error likely. This chain joins TRBV6-5 and TRBJ2-2, with 7 bases identical to TRBD2. The CDR3 consists of 15 residues. After removal of 2 bases from V and 4 bases from J, the junction contained 4 bases not matched to a gene. Germline V gives CDR1 MNHEY, CDR2 SVGAGI. The CDR3 nucleotides read TGTGCCAGCAGTTACGGGGGGGGTGGCACCGGGGAGCTGTTTAAT. It is translated as CASSYGGGGTGELFN.

CDR3 sequence: CASSLGQGREQYF. The CDR3 DNA is TGTGCCAGCAGTTTGGGACAGGGGCGGGAGCAGTACTTC. The chain joins TRBV27 to TRBJ2-7, with 10 bases matching TRBD1. Germline V gene sequence: CDR1 MNHEY, CDR2 SMNVEV (reference sequence). Trimming at V came to 3 bases and at J to 7 bases, leaving 3 bases not matched to a gene. The CDR3 extends over 13 amino acids.

This clonotype was counted ten times or more. The chain's CDR3 is CATGQGATDTQYF. CDR3 DNA: TGTGCCACAGGACAGGGGGCCACAGATACGCAGTATTTT. This chain uses TRBV10-3 with TRBJ2-3; 11 nucleotides align to TRBD1. The V and J ends lost 10 bases and 2 bases, in that order; junction bases with no gene match: 2. The CDR3 is made up of 13 amino acids. Germline CDR1 ENHRY, CDR2 SYGVKD.

Only a few counts were recorded for this clonotype. The chain employs TRBV4-1 and TRBJ2-1; the match to TRBD2 covers 11 bases. Trimming cost V 3 bases and J 7 bases; bases outside gene matches: 8. Germline assignment: CDR1 MGHRA and CDR2 YSYEKL. CDR3 length equals 16 residues. The CDR3 protein is CASSHPPASGRNEQFF. CDR3 DNA: TGCGCCAGCAGCCATCCACCGGCTAGCGGGAGGAATGAGCAGTTCTTC.

As concerns this clonotype: Since no conserved phenylalanine or tryptophan closes the CDR3, a read error is the likely cause. The chain joins TRBV24-1 to TRBJ2-5; D tentatively reads TRBD1 or TRBD2 (5 bases each). This CDR3 is 15 amino acids long. Trimming took off 7 bases at V and 5 bases at J, with 19 bases between the two ends. Germline values: CDR1 KGHDR, CDR2 SFDVKD. Written as DNA, the CDR3 is TGTGCCACCAGGGGTAGGGGCCGGGATCGGGAGACCCAGTACCTC. This codes for CATRGRGRDRETQYL.

The chain joins TRBV9 to TRBJ2-6; D tentatively reads TRBD1 or TRBD2 (5 bases each). Germline CDR1 reads SGDLS; CDR2 reads YYNGEE. With 7 bases removed from V and 2 bases from J, the gap between germline ends came to 10 bases. CDR3 size: 14 residues. CDR3 in amino acids: CASQRGPGANVLTF. The DNA for the CDR3 is TGTGCCAGCCAGAGGGGTCCTGGGGCCAACGTCCTGACTTTC.

Written as DNA, the CDR3 is TGTGCCAGCAGCTTGGACCGGCAATTCAACGAGCAGTACTTC. This encodes CASSLDRQFNEQYF. The genes are TRBV5-6 and TRBJ2-7; D gene unclear. Trimming left V 0 bases short and J 5 bases short, with 12 bases between. From germline, CDR1 is SGHDT and CDR2 YYEEEE. This CDR3 has 14 amino acids.

This clonotype was recorded a few times. This chain links TRBV11-2 with TRBJ2-3, with D uncertain. This CDR3 is built from 18 residues. CDR1 is SGHAT and CDR2 is FQNNGV in the germline V gene. Trimming took 0 bases from V and 4 from J, leaving 20 bases between them. CDR3 nucleotide sequence: TGTGCCAGCAGCTTAGACAGGCCAATAGCTCCTGGCGCAGATACGCAGTATTTT. It yields the protein CASSLDRPIAPGADTQYF.

Concerning this clonotype itself: At one end, the junction sequence differs from germline, possibly due to a read error. V usage is TRBV7-9 and J usage is TRBJ2-3, with 11 positions matching TRBD1. The CDR3 covers 15 residues. CDR1 is SEHNR and CDR2 is FQNEAQ in the germline V gene (reference sequence). CDR3 residues: CASNLRDRGSDTQCF. The CDR3 nucleotides are TGTGCCAGCAATCTCCGGGACAGGGGGTCAGATACGCAGTGTTTT.

As concerns this clonotype: A read error may be the cause here, since a much bigger clone is one base away. V gene TRBV18 combines with J gene TRBJ2-1; no clear D gene. V lost 8 bases and J lost 6, with 11 bases in between. Germline CDR1 reads KGHSH; CDR2 reads LQKENI. This CDR3 comprises 12 residues. CDR3 protein: CASMQKPNEQFF. CDR3 in DNA: TGTGCCAGCATGCAAAAGCCCAATGAGCAGTTCTTC.

This clonotype was found a few times. The rearrangement links TRBV11-2 to TRBJ2-3; tentatively, D is TRBD1 or TRBD2 (7 bases each). V was pared by 1 base and J by 4 bases, with 12 bases between. Germline assignment: CDR1 SGHAT and CDR2 FQNNGV. The CDR3 consists of 15 residues. The CDR3 DNA reads TGTGCCAGCAGCTTAGGGGGAGGGGGCGCAGATACGCAGTATTTT. Amino acids: CASSLGGGGADTQYF.